This T cell receptor beta chain derives from a study of shared clonotypes between healthy human individuals. Study overall: Every donor yielded three CD4 naive, three CD4 memory, two CD8 naive and one CD8 memory plate. Study-level findings and limits: Rarefaction showed that sequencing of sorted subsets was incomplete (despite large depth).

The data were produced by immunoSEQ multiplex PCR, yet TCRdb's version contains in-frame clones alone and is incomplete. The sample contains roughly 2,000,000 clones, about 95% of which appear only once. About this clone itself: Its cognate antigen is unknown.

The germline V gene has CDR1 SGDLS and CDR2 YYNGEE. J lost 5 bases, V lost 6 bases, and 8 bases had no gene match. CDR3 length: 14 residues. CD45RO-negative cells were positively selected for CCR7, leaving out terminally differentiated effector memory CD45RA+ cells. Adults of Caucasian background living in Nashville, Tennessee made up all donors. Sequencing input: naive CD8+ T cells sorted from blood. The rearrangement joins TRBV9 to TRBJ2-1, with 7 bases lining up with TRBD2. The receptor comes from a man younger than 35 in good health. For the CDR3, the DNA is TGTGCCAGCAACGCGGGAGATGGACACAATGAGCAGTTCTTC. This translates into CASNAGDGHNEQFF.